This T cell receptor (beta chain) was found in a study of cytomegalovirus exposure and HLA in healthy donors. A multiplex PCR was run with 60 Vbeta primers and 13 Jbeta primers. Method: immunoSEQ multiplex PCR; TCRdb's copy keeps in-frame clones and lacks some. The sample contains 110,000 to 150,000 clones, 68% of which appear only once. V shed 2 bases and J shed 3 bases, with 10 bases lying between them. CDR3 length: 14 residues. Germline V CDR1 and CDR2: KGHSH, LQKENI. Overall study results and limits: Prediction of most subjects' HLA-A and HLA-B alleles by TCR beta sequences was reportedly accurate. The authors confirmed in vitro that a few CMV-associated chains were specific for CMV antigens.

With regard to this clone: What it binds is not known.

Sequencing was done on a sample of PBMCs. J is TRBJ1-2 and V is TRBV18; D is unresolved. The source is a man aged 60 to 75 in good health and CMV-seronegative. In nucleotides, the CDR3 is TGTGCCAGCTCACCATCAGGTGAGTACTATGGCTACACCTTC. Amino acids: CASSPSGEYYGYTF.